These T cell receptor beta chains were read from a single sample in a study of brain T cells in children with intractable seizures. The table came from immunoSEQ multiplex PCR; TCRdb's copy has only in-frame clones and leaves some out. The sample consists of just over 5,000 clones, roughly 94% of them appearing once. The material was resected brain tissue, obtained at surgery. These receptors were collected from a boy under two years old with focal cortical dysplasia and intractable seizures. The CDR3 runs from the conserved cysteine through the conserved F or W. The order of the fields is V gene, J gene, D gene, clone size, CDR3 protein, CDR3 DNA. D genes are given only for firm matches. Size tells how often a clone was seen (once, few, many) or the class of an expanded clone, and some rows leave it out.

>TRBV28|TRBJ2-2|TRBD2|NA
CASSPGLAGYTGELFF
TGTGCCAGCAGCCCCGGACTAGCGGGGTACACCGGGGAGCTGTTTTTT
>TRBV7-3|TRBJ2-3|NA|NA
CASSLGHTDTQYF
TGTGCCAGCAGCTTAGGACACACAGATACGCAGTATTTT
>TRBV2|TRBJ1-1|TRBD1|few
CASSEPGTGNTEAFF
TGTGCCAGCAGTGAGCCCGGGACAGGGAACACTGAAGCTTTCTTT
>TRBV6-5|TRBJ2-1|NA|NA
CASSYVWSRVNEQFF
TGTGCCAGCAGTTACGTCTGGTCCAGGGTGAATGAGCAGTTCTTC
>TRBV4-2|TRBJ2-7|TRBD2|NA
CASSQSLAGAYEQYF
TGTGCCAGCAGCCAGTCGCTAGCGGGAGCCTACGAGCAGTACTTC
>TRBV5-1|TRBJ2-1|TRBD1|NA
CASSLASRGHYNEQFF
TGCGCCAGCAGCTTGGCGTCCAGGGGGCACTACAATGAGCAGTTCTTC
>TRBV4-2|TRBJ2-2|NA|NA
CASSQRTGLYTGELFF
TGTGCCAGCAGCCAAAGAACGGGACTGTACACCGGGGAGCTGTTTTTT
>TRBV5-1|TRBJ2-3|NA|NA
CASTPTIFTDTQYF
TGCGCCAGCACCCCGACTATTTTCACAGATACGCAGTATTTT
>TRBV3-1/TRBV3-2|TRBJ2-7|TRBD2|NA
CASSQDGAGGPYEQYF
TGTGCCAGCAGCCAAGACGGCGCGGGGGGGCCCTACGAGCAGTACTTC
>TRBV3-1/TRBV3-2|TRBJ2-2|TRBD1|NA
CASSYLIGGIGELFF
TGTGCCAGCAGCTACCTTATAGGGGGCATCGGGGAGCTGTTTTTT
>TRBV12-3/TRBV12-4|TRBJ2-7|NA|few
CASSYGRYEQYF
TGTGCCAGCAGTTACGGACGCTACGAGCAGTACTTC
>TRBV6-6|TRBJ1-3|NA|NA
CASSYSQGGNTIYF
TGTGCCAGCAGTTACTCCCAGGGTGGAAACACCATATATTTT
>TRBV10-3|TRBJ1-6|TRBD1|few
CAISERDRDNSPLHF
TGTGCCATCAGTGAGAGGGACAGGGATAATTCACCCCTCCACTTT
>TRBV29-1|TRBJ1-5|NA|NA
CSVVLAQDSNQPQHF
TGCAGCGTTGTATTAGCGCAGGATAGCAATCAGCCCCAGCATTTT
>TRBV19|TRBJ2-7|NA|NA
CASSIRDTYEQYF
TGTGCCAGTAGTATTAGGGACACCTACGAGCAGTACTTC
>TRBV6-5|TRBJ2-3|NA|once
CASSRTRTDTQYF
TGTGCCAGCAGTCGGACTCGCACAGATACGCAGTATTTT
>TRBV5-6|TRBJ2-5|NA|NA
CASSFEGVETQYF
TGTGCCAGCAGCTTCGAGGGGGTAGAGACCCAGTACTTC
>TRBV13|TRBJ2-5|TRBD2|NA
CASSFRRLAVQETQYF
TGTGCCAGCAGCTTTCGAAGACTAGCGGTCCAAGAGACCCAGTACTTC
>TRBV6-1|TRBJ1-2|NA|NA
CASSEASRSHYGYTF
TGTGCCAGCAGTGAAGCTTCCAGATCCCACTATGGCTACACCTTC
>TRBV21-1|TRBJ1-5|NA|NA
CASSKGERDSNQPQHF
TGTGCCAGCAGCAAAGGGGAGAGGGATAGCAATCAGCCCCAGCATTTT
>TRBV6-1|TRBJ2-1|TRBD2|NA
CASSEGIRAGVDEQFF
TGTGCCAGCAGTGAAGGTATCCGAGCGGGAGTCGATGAGCAGTTCTTC
>TRBV6-4|TRBJ1-3|NA|NA
CASSAQAGNTIYF
TGTGCCAGCAGCGCGCAAGCTGGAAACACCATATATTTT
>TRBV28|TRBJ2-2|NA|NA
CASSWPANTGELFF
TGTGCCAGCAGCTGGCCAGCGAACACCGGGGAGCTGTTTTTT
>TRBV7-9|TRBJ1-2|TRBD1|NA
CASSLMGQGDGYTF
TGTGCCAGCAGCTTAATGGGACAGGGTGATGGCTACACCTTC
>TRBV12-5|TRBJ2-1|NA|NA
CASGLVSTADYNEQFF
TGTGCTAGTGGTTTGGTGTCGACAGCCGACTACAATGAGCAGTTCTTC
>TRBV9|TRBJ2-2|TRBD2|NA
CASSVDPGRGYPGELFF
TGTGCCAGCAGCGTAGATCCAGGGAGGGGCTACCCCGGGGAGCTGTTTTTT
>TRBV6-6|TRBJ2-5|NA|once
CASSYFREETQYF
TGTGCCAGCAGTTACTTCCGCGAAGAGACCCAGTACTTC